The rows below give T cell receptor beta chains drawn from one sample of a study of Tregs in tolerant kidney transplant recipients. Libraries were prepared by immunoSEQ multiplex PCR; TCRdb keeps only in-frame clonotypes and omits some of them. The data contain around 52,000 clones, approximately 82% of them singletons. Sample: CD4+ T cells from blood. Every receptor here comes from a human donor in good health. The CDR3 runs from the conserved cysteine through the conserved F or W. Fields, in order: clone size, J gene, V gene, CDR3 protein. Clone size appears in some rows only: once, few, many, or a class for an expanded clone.

NA	TRBJ2-4	TRBV28	CASSQTSGRAKNIQYF
few	TRBJ2-5	TRBV2	CASGGLAGRLFEETQYF
once	TRBJ1-2	TRBV2	CASSGQSRYGYTF
few	TRBJ2-2	TRBV9	CASSGGTTNTGELFF
NA	TRBJ1-6	TRBV25-1	CASKRGNSPLHF
NA	TRBJ1-3	TRBV9	CASSHNVETGAGAHHSGNTIYF
NA	TRBJ1-4	TRBV5-1	CASSLSAPATNEKLFF
once	TRBJ2-3	TRBV18	CASSPRTTDTQYF
NA	TRBJ1-4	TRBV5-6	CASSLSGAGEKLFF
many	TRBJ1-2	TRBV6-5	CASSPDLWLPGGYTF
NA	TRBJ2-1	TRBV7-2	CASSFPPRLAGTNEQFF
NA	TRBJ1-2	TRBV27	CASSTGRAFYGYTF
NA	TRBJ1-2	TRBV7-8	CASLSVEDRAHYGYTF
NA	TRBJ1-4	TRBV25-1	CASSGGTNEKLFF
NA	TRBJ2-7	TRBV4-2	CASSQRASDSYEQYF
NA	TRBJ2-7	TRBV6-1	CASSEVQRPREYF
NA	TRBJ1-2	TRBV9	CASSVVGAGYTF
NA	TRBJ2-2	TRBV19	CASNDGLITGELFF
NA	TRBJ2-7	TRBV12-5	CASGPGGPYEQYF
NA	TRBJ2-3	TRBV10-1	CASRTGDSLSTDTQYF
once	TRBJ1-2	TRBV4-3	CASSPRTGNYGYTF
once	TRBJ2-5	TRBV6-6	CASSYGHLKETQYF
medium-sized	TRBJ1-3	TRBV10-1	CASSEYWGSGNTIYF
NA	TRBJ2-7	TRBV6-5	CASRTSSGSYEQYF
NA	TRBJ1-6	TRBV6-5	CASRSLTYSPLHF
NA	TRBJ2-3	TRBV5-1	CASSPGQGRLEDTQYF
few	TRBJ1-5	TRBV10-3	CAISPQRQGQPQHF
NA	TRBJ1-3	TRBV7-2	CASSLESISGNTIYF
once	TRBJ1-1	TRBV10-3	CAIGSSVRNTEAFF
NA	TRBJ1-3	TRBV13	CASSLRRAARGNTIYF
NA	TRBJ2-1	TRBV6-4	CASSPTSGGAAEQFF
few	TRBJ2-7	TRBV11-3	CASSLGGTSYEQYF
NA	TRBJ2-3	TRBV5-1	CASSLGSFFTGRRTSGPRRDTQYF
NA	TRBJ2-5	TRBV4-3	CASSQDTRTQYF
NA	TRBJ1-1	TRBV5-5	CASSLLPQGIAEAFF
NA	TRBJ2-7	TRBV7-2	CASSVSSVSYEQYF
once	TRBJ1-1	TRBV10-3	CAISEQGSAFF
NA	TRBJ1-3	TRBV7-9	CASSRQGAAGNTIYF
NA	TRBJ1-1	TRBV5-1	CASSLEAGTHTEAFF
NA	TRBJ1-5	TRBV2	CASRAEEPQHF
NA	TRBJ2-2	TRBV19	CASSILAAGELFF
once	TRBJ2-7	TRBV9	CASSVGTSGSSYEQYF
NA	TRBJ2-1	TRBV11-1	CASSLSAGGSYNEQFF
NA	TRBJ2-1	TRBV11-1	CASSLEIAGGRNEQFF
NA	TRBJ1-6	TRBV15	CATSRKANGSGDSPLHF
once	TRBJ1-5	TRBV5-1	CASSEGGGNQPQHF
NA	TRBJ2-1	TRBV9	CASSGTWGRASYNEQFF
once	TRBJ2-7	TRBV5-1	CASSTGQSVGEQYF
once	TRBJ1-2	TRBV11-2	CASSLDAGFSYGYTF
NA	TRBJ1-6	TRBV5-4	CASSLVEGFASNSPLHF
NA	TRBJ2-5	TRBV10-3	CAISEAGGETQYF
once	TRBJ1-6	TRBV14	CASSQGGGQSNSPLHF
NA	TRBJ2-5	TRBV12-1	CASSFDLDPQETQYF
few	TRBJ1-5	TRBV10-3	CAISEDRDQPQHF
NA	TRBJ1-2	TRBV30	CAWIRMGGANYGYTF
NA	TRBJ1-1	TRBV19	CASSIEGVATAWNTEAFF
NA	TRBJ2-3	TRBV5-4	CASSYDPTESTDTQYF
NA	TRBJ2-7	TRBV2	CASRDTGRTAHEQYF
NA	TRBJ1-5	TRBV5-4	CASSFDQPQHF
NA	TRBJ1-1	TRBV6-5	CVISSGTGGEAFF